The clone carrying this TCR beta chain came up a few times. This specimen belongs to a study of blood T cells in healthy people across ages. A J-beta primer mix and a sample-barcoded 5' primer were used in a second PCR of about 6 to 12 cycles. One entry per CDR3 protein results from TCRdb running MiXCR on the 5' RACE reads. The sample has roughly 1.9 million distinct CDR3 sequences, about two fifths seen once. Sequencing was carried out using blood. The TCR originated in a human donor in good health.

CDR3 DNA: TGTGCCAGTGGGGGCCTGAGTCACGAGAACAATGAGCAGTTCTTC. It translates to CASGGLSHENNEQFF. The V and J genes are TRBV28 and TRBJ2-1, with D possibly TRBD1 on 6 matching bases. Germline V gives CDR1 MDHEN, CDR2 SYDVKM. V lost 9 bases and J lost 5, with 20 bases in between. The CDR3 is 15 residues long. The full variable domain, rest sourced from reference TRBV28 and TRBJ2-1, is DVKVTQSSRYLVKRTGEKVFLECVQDMDHENMFWYRQDPGLGLRLIYFSYDVKMKEKGDIPEGYSVSREKKERFSLILESASTNQTSMYLCASGGLSHENNEQFFGPGTRLTVL.